The rows below give T cell receptor beta chains drawn from one sample of a study of shared clonotypes between healthy human individuals. The repertoire was sequenced with immunoSEQ multiplex PCR; TCRdb's copy has only in-frame clones and lacks some. The top ten clones hold around 0.4% of a sample with around 2.5 million clones, 80% to 95% of them seen once. The sequenced sample was naive CD4+ T cells from PBMCs. The receptor set was obtained from a man aged 18 to 29 in good health. Some clones in this sample may be carry-over from other donors' samples. Both conserved end residues are part of each CDR3. The D gene is left open where the match is weak. Some rows mark clone size as missing; the rest say once, few, many or name a class of expanded clone.

j_call v_call clone_size d_call cdr3_aa cdr3_nt
TRBJ2-3 TRBV5-1 . TRBD1 CASSPRDSTPDTQYF TGCGCCAGCAGCCCCCGGGACAGTACCCCAGATACGCAGTATTTT
TRBJ2-1 TRBV6-5 . TRBD1 CASSYSFGQAYNEQFF TGTGCCAGCAGTTACTCGTTTGGACAGGCTTACAATGAGCAGTTCTTC
TRBJ1-5 TRBV5-1 . TRBD1 CASSLAQGEGPQHF TGCGCCAGCAGCTTGGCTCAGGGGGAAGGGCCCCAGCATTTT
TRBJ1-1 TRBV25-1 . TRBD1 CASRERPGTGGSGTEAFF TGTGCCAGCAGAGAAAGACCCGGGACAGGGGGCTCTGGCACTGAAGCTTTCTTT
TRBJ2-7 TRBV6-6 . . CASSYSKQEYSYEQYF TGTGCCAGCAGTTACTCGAAACAGGAGTACTCCTACGAGCAGTACTTC
TRBJ2-6 TRBV5-4 . . CASSRVYGSGANVLTF TGTGCCAGCAGCCGGGTTTATGGCTCTGGGGCCAACGTCCTGACTTTC
TRBJ2-7 TRBV4-1 . TRBD1 CASSQYSGTAYEQYF TGCGCCAGCAGCCAATACTCCGGGACAGCCTACGAGCAGTACTTC
TRBJ2-7 TRBV5-1 . . CASRETGTPSYEQYF TGCGCCAGCAGGGAAACCGGGACTCCGTCCTACGAGCAGTACTTC
TRBJ1-3 TRBV28 . TRBD1 CASSLVGQGPGNTIYF TGTGCCAGCAGTTTGGTGGGACAGGGCCCTGGAAACACCATATATTTT
TRBJ1-3 TRBV5-4 . . CASSLDLGNTIYF TGTGCCAGCAGCTTAGACCTTGGAAACACCATATATTTT
TRBJ1-2 TRBV28 . . CASSSYRVLNYGYTF TGTGCCAGCAGTTCCTACAGGGTCCTTAACTATGGCTACACCTTC
TRBJ2-7 TRBV10-3 . . CAIRDSPNLYEQYF TGTGCCATCAGGGACAGCCCGAACTTGTACGAGCAGTACTTC
TRBJ1-5 TRBV21-1 . . CASNRNQPQHF TGTGCCAGCAACCGCAATCAGCCCCAGCATTTT
TRBJ2-6 TRBV5-1 . TRBD1 CASSPGTDLFSGANVLTF TGCGCCAGCAGCCCAGGGACAGACCTATTCTCTGGGGCCAACGTCCTGACTTTC
TRBJ2-2 TRBV28 . TRBD2 CASTLDPAGVEAGELFF TGTGCCAGCACCCTAGATCCGGCGGGAGTTGAGGCCGGGGAGCTGTTTTTT
TRBJ2-3 TRBV6-1 . . CASSTYGEDTQYF TGTGCCAGCAGTACGTACGGGGAAGATACGCAGTATTTT
TRBJ2-7 TRBV28 . . CASSSRTSYEQYF TGTGCCAGCAGCTCCCGGACCTCCTACGAGCAGTACTTC
TRBJ1-4 TRBV5-1 once . CASSSQTGSGNEKLFF TGCGCCAGCAGCTCTCAAACGGGGTCAGGGAATGAAAAACTGTTTTTT
TRBJ2-2 TRBV18 . . CASSPLGSTGELFF TGTGCCAGCTCACCCTTGGGCAGCACCGGGGAGCTGTTTTTT
TRBJ2-7 TRBV5-4 . TRBD2 CASSLLLAGGEQYF TGTGCCAGCAGCTTGTTACTAGCGGGAGGCGAGCAGTACTTC
TRBJ2-2 TRBV5-4 . . CASSRSGAGELFF TGTGCCAGCAGCCGTAGCGGCGCCGGGGAGCTGTTTTTT
TRBJ2-7 TRBV19 . . CATGDSSYEQYF TGTGCCACCGGAGACAGCTCCTACGAGCAGTACTTC
TRBJ2-5 TRBV27 . . CASSEADRETQYF TGTGCCAGCAGTGAAGCTGATCGGGAGACCCAGTACTTC
TRBJ2-1 TRBV30 . . CAWKAGAYYNEQFF TGTGCCTGGAAAGCAGGGGCGTACTACAATGAGCAGTTCTTC
TRBJ1-1 TRBV29-1 . . CSAAGTFEAFF TGCAGCGCCGCCGGGACATTTGAAGCTTTCTTT
TRBJ2-7 TRBV30 . TRBD2 CAWSLAGGSEQYF TGTGCCTGGAGCCTAGCGGGAGGGAGCGAGCAGTACTTC
TRBJ1-5 TRBV25-1 . . CASSELENQPQHF TGTGCCAGCAGTGAATTGGAGAATCAGCCCCAGCATTTT
TRBJ2-7 TRBV7-9 . . CASSWEATYEQYF TGTGCCAGCAGCTGGGAGGCGACCTACGAGCAGTACTTC
TRBJ2-1 TRBV25-1 . TRBD2 CASSGGLAGSSVF TGTGCCAGCAGTGGGGGACTAGCGGGATCGTCGGTCTTC
TRBJ2-3 TRBV5-4 . . CASSFGVSQDTQYF TGTGCCAGCAGCTTCGGGGTATCTCAAGATACGCAGTATTTT
TRBJ1-4 TRBV5-4 . TRBD1 CASSPGQGGEKLFF TGTGCCAGCAGCCCCGGACAGGGTGGGGAAAAACTGTTTTTT
TRBJ2-7 TRBV28 . . CASSLVLSSYEQYF TGTGCCAGCAGTTTAGTCCTAAGCTCCTACGAGCAGTACTTC
TRBJ1-3 TRBV6-1 . . CASSDWTNFPIYF TGTGCCAGCAGTGACTGGACAAATTTTCCCATATATTTT
TRBJ1-5 TRBV19 . . CASSSSSNQPQHF TGTGCCAGTAGTTCCTCCTCCAATCAGCCCCAGCATTTT
TRBJ1-5 TRBV4-1 . . CASSQGIDQPQHF TGCGCCAGCAGCCAAGGAATCGACCAACCCCAGCATTTT
TRBJ2-7 TRBV28 . TRBD2 CASSSTRLAGIYEQYF TGTGCCAGCAGTTCCACCAGACTAGCGGGGATATACGAGCAGTACTTC
TRBJ1-2 TRBV19 . . CASSMAESHYGYTF TGTGCCAGTAGTATGGCGGAAAGCCACTATGGCTACACCTTC
TRBJ1-1 TRBV7-2 . . CASSALSRPMNTEAFF TGTGCCAGCAGCGCCTTATCTAGACCCATGAACACTGAAGCTTTCTTT
TRBJ1-4 TRBV2 . . CASSELATGRRATNEKLFF TGTGCCAGCAGTGAACTTGCGACGGGGCGCCGAGCTACTAATGAAAAACTGTTTTTT
TRBJ1-2 TRBV2 . . CASRVTGLRGYTF TGTGCCAGCAGGGTGACAGGTTTACGAGGCTACACCTTC
TRBJ1-1 TRBV5-4 . . CASSLGLRENTEAFF TGTGCCAGCAGCTTAGGCCTTCGCGAGAACACTGAAGCTTTCTTT
TRBJ2-7 TRBV15 . . CATSREGRGYEQYF TGTGCCACCAGCAGAGAAGGCCGGGGCTACGAGCAGTACTTC
TRBJ1-5 TRBV7-8 . . CASSLAEGRGNQPQHF TGTGCCAGCAGCTTAGCGGAGGGAAGAGGCAATCAGCCCCAGCATTTT
TRBJ2-7 TRBV5-1 . . CASSPDPNRASHTYEQYF TGCGCCAGCAGCCCAGACCCGAACAGGGCCTCTCATACCTACGAGCAGTACTTC
TRBJ2-5 TRBV29-1 . TRBD2 CSVGGLALETQYF TGCAGCGTTGGGGGACTAGCGTTGGAGACCCAGTACTTC